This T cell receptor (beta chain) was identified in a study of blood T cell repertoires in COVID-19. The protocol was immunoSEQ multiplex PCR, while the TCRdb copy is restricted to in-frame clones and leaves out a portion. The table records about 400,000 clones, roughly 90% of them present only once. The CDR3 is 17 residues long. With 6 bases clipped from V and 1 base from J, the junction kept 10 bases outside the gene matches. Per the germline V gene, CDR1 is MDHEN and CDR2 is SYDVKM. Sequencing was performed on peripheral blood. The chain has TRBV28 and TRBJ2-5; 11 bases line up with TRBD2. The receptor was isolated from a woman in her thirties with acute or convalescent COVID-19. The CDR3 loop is CASSSPIAGGPQETQYF. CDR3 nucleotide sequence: TGTGCCAGCAGCTCCCCGATAGCGGGGGGGCCCCAAGAGACCCAGTACTTC.